This TCR beta chain was found in a study of T cell responses to AZD1222 COVID-19 vaccine. Study-wide results and limits: In the spike-specific TCR repertoire, nearly half reportedly target unmutated variant regions. At baseline, seropositivity was found in only six or seven AZD1222 recipients.

On this clone itself: The antigen remains undetermined.

Trimming took off 0 bases at V and 2 bases at J, with 8 bases between the two ends. The CDR3 length is 14 residues. Looked up from germline, CDR1 is MGHRA and CDR2 is YSYEKL. Sequencing was performed with immunoSEQ multiplex PCR; in TCRdb, only in-frame clones are kept and a portion is missing. Counted here are some 200,000 clones, 90% to 95% occurring once; the ten biggest clones make up approximately 1.8%. This TCR came from an adult who received the AZD1222 COVID-19 vaccine. J is TRBJ2-7 and V is TRBV4-1; D unclear. The sequenced sample was peripheral blood, obtained 28 days after the second AZD1222 dose. The CDR3 DNA reads TGCGCCAGCAGCCAAGACCACTTGGCCTACGAGCAGTACTTC. Translation: CASSQDHLAYEQYF.